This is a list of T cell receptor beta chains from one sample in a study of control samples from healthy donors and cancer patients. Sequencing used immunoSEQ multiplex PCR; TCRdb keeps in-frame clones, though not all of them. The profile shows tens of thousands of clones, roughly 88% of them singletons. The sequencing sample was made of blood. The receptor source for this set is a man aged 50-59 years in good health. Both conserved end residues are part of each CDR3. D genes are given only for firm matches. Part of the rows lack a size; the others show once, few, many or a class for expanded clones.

CDR3 protein: CASSSTGSNEKLFF
CDR3 DNA: TGTGCCAGCAGTTCTACAGGGAGTAATGAAAAACTGTTTTTT
clone size: .
D gene: .
J gene: TRBJ1-4
V gene: TRBV6-5

CDR3 protein: CASSPGPSGSYEQYF
CDR3 DNA: TGTGCCAGCAGCCCAGGTCCTAGTGGCAGCTACGAGCAGTACTTC
clone size: .
D gene: .
J gene: TRBJ2-7
V gene: TRBV7-9

CDR3 protein: CAWRGNYGYTF
CDR3 DNA: TGTGCCTGGAGGGGTAACTATGGCTACACCTTC
clone size: .
D gene: .
J gene: TRBJ1-2
V gene: TRBV30

CDR3 protein: CASSVGGWANEKLFF
CDR3 DNA: TGTGCCAGCAGCGTAGGGGGGTGGGCTAATGAAAAACTGTTTTTT
clone size: .
D gene: .
J gene: TRBJ1-4
V gene: TRBV9

CDR3 protein: CASSFDRAGELFF
CDR3 DNA: TGTGCCAGCAGTTTCGACAGGGCCGGGGAGCTGTTTTTT
clone size: .
D gene: TRBD1
J gene: TRBJ2-2
V gene: TRBV27

CDR3 protein: CASSFETGNGYTF
CDR3 DNA: TGTGCCAGCAGCTTCGAGACAGGGAATGGCTACACCTTC
clone size: .
D gene: TRBD1
J gene: TRBJ1-2
V gene: TRBV7-9

CDR3 protein: CASSIRRQGYFDSNQPQHF
CDR3 DNA: TGTGCCAGTAGTATCAGGAGACAGGGATATTTCGATAGCAATCAGCCCCAGCATTTT
clone size: .
D gene: TRBD1
J gene: TRBJ1-5
V gene: TRBV19

CDR3 protein: CATSDWDSNTGELFF
CDR3 DNA: TGTGCCACCAGTGATTGGGACAGTAACACCGGGGAGCTGTTTTTT
clone size: few
D gene: TRBD1
J gene: TRBJ2-2
V gene: TRBV24-1

CDR3 protein: CASKVGLSGSSLESYEQYF
CDR3 DNA: TGTGCCAGCAAGGTTGGACTAAGCGGGAGTAGTTTAGAATCCTACGAGCAGTACTTC
clone size: .
D gene: TRBD2
J gene: TRBJ2-7
V gene: TRBV27

CDR3 protein: CASSYDRDYANEQFF
CDR3 DNA: TGTGCCAGCAGTTACGACCGGGACTACGCTAATGAGCAGTTCTTC
clone size: .
D gene: TRBD2
J gene: TRBJ2-1
V gene: TRBV6-2/TRBV6-3

CDR3 protein: CASSQDVGQNTEAFF
CDR3 DNA: TGTGCCAGCAGCCAAGATGTCGGACAGAACACTGAAGCTTTCTTT
clone size: .
D gene: .
J gene: TRBJ1-1
V gene: TRBV3-1/TRBV3-2

CDR3 protein: CASSGQGNQPQHF
CDR3 DNA: TGTGCCAGCAGTGGGCAGGGCAATCAGCCCCAGCATTTT
clone size: .
D gene: .
J gene: TRBJ1-5
V gene: TRBV25-1

CDR3 protein: CASSPIYGYTF
CDR3 DNA: TGTGCCAGCAGTCCAATCTATGGCTACACCTTC
clone size: .
D gene: .
J gene: TRBJ1-2
V gene: TRBV6-5

CDR3 protein: CASSDSRQFFDSPLHF
CDR3 DNA: TGTGCCAGCAGTGACTCAAGACAGTTTTTTGATTCACCCCTCCACTTT
clone size: .
D gene: .
J gene: TRBJ1-6
V gene: TRBV6-4

CDR3 protein: CAITIDENTDTQYF
CDR3 DNA: TGTGCCATCACTATCGACGAGAACACAGATACGCAGTATTTT
clone size: .
D gene: .
J gene: TRBJ2-3
V gene: TRBV10-3

CDR3 protein: CASSARRYQETQYF
CDR3 DNA: TGTGCCAGCAGCGCTCGACGGTACCAAGAGACCCAGTACTTC
clone size: .
D gene: .
J gene: TRBJ2-5
V gene: TRBV7-8

CDR3 protein: CASSDGLSTDTQYF
CDR3 DNA: TGTGCCAGCAGCGACGGACTTAGCACAGATACGCAGTATTTT
clone size: .
D gene: .
J gene: TRBJ2-3
V gene: TRBV7-3

CDR3 protein: CASSFQQHNQPQHF
CDR3 DNA: TGTGCCAGCAGCTTCCAGCAGCACAATCAGCCCCAGCATTTT
clone size: few
D gene: .
J gene: TRBJ1-5
V gene: TRBV5-6

CDR3 protein: CAISGQARNTEAFF
CDR3 DNA: TGTGCCATCAGCGGACAGGCCCGGAACACTGAAGCTTTCTTT
clone size: .
D gene: TRBD1
J gene: TRBJ1-1
V gene: TRBV10-3

CDR3 protein: CASSFRASNQPQHF
CDR3 DNA: TGTGCCAGCAGTTTCCGGGCTAGCAATCAGCCCCAGCATTTT
clone size: .
D gene: .
J gene: TRBJ1-5
V gene: TRBV27